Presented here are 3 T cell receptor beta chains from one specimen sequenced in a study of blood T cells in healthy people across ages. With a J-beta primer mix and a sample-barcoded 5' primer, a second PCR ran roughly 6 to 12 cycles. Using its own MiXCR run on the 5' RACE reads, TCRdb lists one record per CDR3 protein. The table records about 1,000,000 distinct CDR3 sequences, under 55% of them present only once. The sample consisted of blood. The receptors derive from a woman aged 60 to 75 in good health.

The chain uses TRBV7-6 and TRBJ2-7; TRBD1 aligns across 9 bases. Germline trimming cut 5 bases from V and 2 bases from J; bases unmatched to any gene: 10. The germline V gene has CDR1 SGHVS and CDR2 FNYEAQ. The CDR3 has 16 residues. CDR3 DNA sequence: TGTGCCAGCAGCCTATCGGGGGACAGGGCAGCCTACGAGCAGTACTTC. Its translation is CASSLSGDRAAYEQYF.

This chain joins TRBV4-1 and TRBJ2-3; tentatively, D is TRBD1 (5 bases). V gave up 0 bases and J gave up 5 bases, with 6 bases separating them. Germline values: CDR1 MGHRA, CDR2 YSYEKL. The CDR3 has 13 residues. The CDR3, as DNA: TGCGCCAGCAGCCAAGAAGGGGAAGATACGCAGTATTTT. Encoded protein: CASSQEGEDTQYF.

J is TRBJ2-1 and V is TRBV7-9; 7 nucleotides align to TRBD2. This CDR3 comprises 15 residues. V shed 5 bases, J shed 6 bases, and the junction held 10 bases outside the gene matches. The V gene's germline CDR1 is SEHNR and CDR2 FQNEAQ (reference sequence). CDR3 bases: TGTGCCAGCAGCCCTAGGGAGGGCCCAATCAATGAGCAGTTCTTC. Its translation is CASSPREGPINEQFF.